This T cell receptor beta chain came from a study of control samples from healthy donors and cancer patients. The repertoire was sequenced with immunoSEQ multiplex PCR; TCRdb's copy has only in-frame clones and lacks some. The sample consists of fewer than 300,000 clones, roughly four fifths of them appearing once. The sequence came from a woman aged 55-69 years with lung cancer. The specimen was PBMCs.

The CDR3 sequence: CASSPRRQGYTEAFF. The CDR3 DNA reads TGTGCCAGCTCACCACGGCGACAGGGGTACACTGAAGCTTTCTTT. This chain links TRBV18 with TRBJ1-1; TRBD1 agrees at 8 bases. The germline V gene has CDR1 KGHSH and CDR2 LQKENI. V shed 1 base, J shed 3 bases, and the junction held 4 bases outside the gene matches. The CDR3 sequence is 15 residues long.